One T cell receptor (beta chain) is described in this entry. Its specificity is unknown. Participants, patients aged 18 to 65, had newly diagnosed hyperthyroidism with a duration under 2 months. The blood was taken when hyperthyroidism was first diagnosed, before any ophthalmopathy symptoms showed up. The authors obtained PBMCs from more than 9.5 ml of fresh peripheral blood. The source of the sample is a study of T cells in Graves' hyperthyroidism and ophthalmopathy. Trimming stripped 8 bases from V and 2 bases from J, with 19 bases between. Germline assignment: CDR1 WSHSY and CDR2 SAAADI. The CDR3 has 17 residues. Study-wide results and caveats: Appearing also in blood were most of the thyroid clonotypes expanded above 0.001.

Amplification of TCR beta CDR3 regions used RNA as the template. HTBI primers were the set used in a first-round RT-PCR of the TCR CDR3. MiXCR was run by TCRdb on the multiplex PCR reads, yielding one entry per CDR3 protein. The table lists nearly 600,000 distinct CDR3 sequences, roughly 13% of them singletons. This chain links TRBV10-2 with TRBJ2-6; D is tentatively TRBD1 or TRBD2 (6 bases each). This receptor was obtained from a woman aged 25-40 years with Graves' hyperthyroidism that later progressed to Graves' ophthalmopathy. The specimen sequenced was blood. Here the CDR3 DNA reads TGCGCCAGCGGAAAGGTGGCAGGGGAGGCTGGGGCCAACGTCCTGACTTTC. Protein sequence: CASGKVAGEAGANVLTF.